There are a few counts of the clone carrying this T cell receptor beta chain. The sample originates from a study of blood T cell repertoires in COVID-19. Turning to the study itself: Samples taken during acute and convalescent COVID-19 were collected in the United States, Italy and Spain. T cells, B-cell-depleted T cells, or PBMCs supplied cDNA or gDNA.

The authors' processing: Nucleated cell counts were estimated from reference gene primer amplification. Some clones are missing from TCRdb's copy, which holds only in-frame ones; the method was immunoSEQ multiplex PCR. The V and J calls and clone size were taken over from that table, and D and trimming were inferred from the DNA. Of under 200,000 clones in the sample, around 90% were seen once. Germline CDR1 SGHRS, CDR2 YFSETQ. Trimming stripped 2 bases from V and 0 bases from J, with 14 bases between. The CDR3 is 16 amino acids. The chain uses TRBV5-1 and TRBJ1-1, with D tentatively TRBD1 (5 bases). Sequencing used peripheral blood. This receptor was taken from a man between 60 and 70 years old with active or convalescent COVID-19. CDR3 coding DNA: TGCGCCAGCAGCTTTCTTTATGGGGCCATGAACACTGAAGCTTTCTTT. It encodes CASSFLYGAMNTEAFF.